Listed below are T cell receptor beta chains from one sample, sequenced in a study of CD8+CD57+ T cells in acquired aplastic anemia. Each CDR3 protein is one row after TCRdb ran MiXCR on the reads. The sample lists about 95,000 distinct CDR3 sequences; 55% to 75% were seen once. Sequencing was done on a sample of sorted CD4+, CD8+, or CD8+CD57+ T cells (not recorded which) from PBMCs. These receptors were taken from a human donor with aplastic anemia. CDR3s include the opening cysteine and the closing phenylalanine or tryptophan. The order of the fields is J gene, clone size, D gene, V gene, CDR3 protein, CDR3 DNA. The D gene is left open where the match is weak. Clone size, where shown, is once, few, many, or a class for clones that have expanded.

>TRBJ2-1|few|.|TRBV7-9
CASSSLKGNEQFF
TGTGCCAGCAGCAGCCTTAAGGGAAATGAGCAGTTCTTC
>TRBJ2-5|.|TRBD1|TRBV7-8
CASSSAMGQGRETQYF
TGTGCCAGCAGCTCAGCGATGGGACAGGGAAGGGAGACCCAGTACTTC
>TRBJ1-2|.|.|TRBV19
CASSINRDYGYTF
TGTGCCAGTAGTATTAACAGAGACTATGGCTACACCTTC
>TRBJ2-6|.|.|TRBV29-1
CSVVGANVLTF
TGCAGCGTTGTTGGGGCCAACGTCCTGACTTTC
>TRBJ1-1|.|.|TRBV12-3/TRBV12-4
CASSPATGNTEAFF
TGTGCCAGCAGCCCTGCCACAGGGAACACTGAAGCTTTCTTT
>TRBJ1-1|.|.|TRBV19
CASVGLNLVNTEAFF
TGTGCCAGTGTGGGTCTTAACTTAGTGAACACTGAAGCTTTCTTT
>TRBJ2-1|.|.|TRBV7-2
CASSLGHYEQFF
TGTGCCAGCAGCTTAGGCCACTACGAGCAGTTCTTC
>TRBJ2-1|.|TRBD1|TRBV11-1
CASSSPGQAYNEQFF
TGTGCCAGCAGCTCGCCGGGACAGGCCTACAATGAGCAGTTCTTC
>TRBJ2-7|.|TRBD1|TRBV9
CASSRDRGLGEQYF
TGTGCCAGCAGCCGGGACAGGGGGCTCGGCGAGCAGTACTTC
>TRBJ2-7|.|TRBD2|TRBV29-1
CSVEGLIAGEQYF
TGCAGCGTTGAAGGTCTTATAGCGGGCGAGCAGTACTTC
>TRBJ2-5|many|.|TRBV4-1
CASSQDQRTQETQYF
TGCGCCAGCAGCCAAGATCAGAGGACCCAAGAGACCCAGTACTTC
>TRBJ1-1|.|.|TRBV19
CASSLVTDTEAFF
TGTGCCAGTAGTCTTGTGACAGACACTGAAGCTTTCTTT
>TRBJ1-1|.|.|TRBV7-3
CASSGGVGTEAFF
TGTGCCAGCAGCGGGGGCGTTGGTACTGAAGCTTTCTTT
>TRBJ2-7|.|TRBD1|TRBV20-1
CSARRLPGQTYEQYF
TGCAGTGCTAGACGCCTGCCGGGACAGACCTACGAGCAGTACTTC
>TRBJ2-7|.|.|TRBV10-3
CAIARADSEQYF
TGTGCCATAGCACGAGCTGACAGCGAGCAGTACTTC
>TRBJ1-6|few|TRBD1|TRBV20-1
CSAPTGRSYNSPLHF
TGCAGTGCCCCGACAGGGAGGTCCTATAATTCACCCCTCCACTTT
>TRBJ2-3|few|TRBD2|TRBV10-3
CAISVGGSPTDTQYF
TGTGCCATCAGTGTCGGCGGGAGTCCCACAGATACGCAGTATTTT
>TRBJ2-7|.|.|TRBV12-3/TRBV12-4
CASSLSSGASYEQYF
TGTGCCAGCAGTCTTAGTTCAGGGGCGTCCTACGAGCAGTACTTC
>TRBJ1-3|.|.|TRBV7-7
CASSPGTGNTIYF
TGTGCTAGCAGCCCAGGGACTGGAAACACCATATATTTT
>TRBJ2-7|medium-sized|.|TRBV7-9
CASSRVGEQYF
TGTGCCAGCAGCCGCGTTGGGGAGCAGTACTTC
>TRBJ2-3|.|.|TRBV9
CASSVMLTDTQYF
TGTGCCAGCAGCGTGATGCTCACAGATACGCAGTATTTT
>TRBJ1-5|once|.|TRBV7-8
CASSHHNNNQPQHF
TGTGCCAGCAGCCATCATAACAATAATCAGCCCCAGCATTTT
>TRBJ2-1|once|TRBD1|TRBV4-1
CASGTRQGSHEGNEQFF
TGCGCCAGCGGGACGAGACAGGGGTCACATGAGGGCAATGAGCAGTTCTTC
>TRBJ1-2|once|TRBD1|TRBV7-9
CASSLNRGLPYGYTF
TGTGCCAGCAGCTTAAACAGGGGACTTCCTTATGGCTACACCTTC
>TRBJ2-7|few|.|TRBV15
CATSSPGLPYEQYF
TGTGCCACCAGCAGCCCGGGACTGCCCTACGAGCAGTACTTC
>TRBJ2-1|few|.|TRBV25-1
CASSERGRNEQFF
TGTGCCAGCAGTGAAAGGGGAAGGAATGAGCAGTTCTTC
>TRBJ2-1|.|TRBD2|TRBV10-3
CAISGGGLARLGEQFF
TGTGCCATCAGTGGGGGGGGATTAGCTCGTTTAGGTGAGCAGTTCTTC
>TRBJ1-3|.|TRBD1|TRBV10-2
CASKPGQAGNTIYF
TGCGCCAGCAAACCGGGACAGGCTGGAAACACCATATATTTT
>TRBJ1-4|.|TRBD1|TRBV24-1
CATRCRGNGSEKLFF
TGTGCCACCAGGTGCAGGGGGAACGGATCTGAAAAACTGTTTTTT
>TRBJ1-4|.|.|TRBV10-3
CAISENIATNEKLFF
TGTGCCATCAGTGAAAACATTGCAACTAATGAAAAACTGTTTTTT
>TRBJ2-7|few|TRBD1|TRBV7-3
CASSLGQGADEQYF
TGTGCCAGCAGCTTAGGACAGGGTGCTGACGAGCAGTACTTC
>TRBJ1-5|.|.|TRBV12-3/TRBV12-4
CASGLDQPQHF
TGTGCCAGCGGCCTGGATCAGCCCCAGCATTTT
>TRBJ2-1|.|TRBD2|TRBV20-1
CSARRASGTGYEQFF
TGCAGTGCTAGAAGGGCTAGCGGGACTGGGTATGAGCAGTTCTTC